Presented here are 10 T cell receptor beta chains from one specimen sequenced in a study of identical twins. In TCRdb, the 5' RACE reads were re-called with MiXCR into one record per CDR3 protein. Of approximately 670,000 distinct CDR3 sequences in the sample, roughly 6% are singletons; the top ten hold 1.5% to 2%. What was sequenced was naive T cells sorted from blood. Receptors originate from a man between 18 and 29 years old in good health.

This clonotype has ten or more counts. The rearrangement uses TRBV28 and TRBJ2-1, with TRBD2 matching over 7 bases. This CDR3 has 13 amino acids. Germline loops: CDR1 MDHEN, CDR2 SYDVKM. J was trimmed by 10 bases and V by 5 bases; bases with no gene match: 8. The CDR3, as DNA: TGTGCCAGCAGTCCCCCCTATAGCGGGGAGCAGTTCTTC. This encodes CASSPPYSGEQFF.

This clonotype was recorded a few times. CDR3 DNA: TGTGCCAGCAGCCTCGGACTAGCGGGACCCGAGCAGTACTTC. This sequence encodes CASSLGLAGPEQYF. The J gene is TRBJ2-7, the V gene TRBV13, with 12 bases identical to TRBD2. V lost 5 bases to trimming and J lost 6 bases; unmatched junction nucleotides: 5. The V gene's germline CDR1 is PRHDT and CDR2 FYEKMQ (reference sequence). CDR3 length: 14 amino acids.

The chain joins TRBV29-1 to TRBJ1-2; D is perhaps TRBD1 (5 bases). Deletions cut 6 bases from V and 6 bases from J, with 11 bases between. CDR3 length: 11 amino acids. The germline V gene encodes CDR1 SQVTM and CDR2 ANQGSEA. CDR3 coding DNA: TGCAGCGTCCTGGGGCCGGATGGCTACACCTTC. Its protein is CSVLGPDGYTF. Drawing the rest from reference TRBV29-1 and TRBJ1-2, the complete variable domain is SAVISQKPSRDICQRGTSLTIQCQVDSQVTMMFWYRQQPGQSLTLIATANQGSEATYESGFVIDKFPISRPNLTFSTLTVSNMSPEDSSIYLCSVLGPDGYTFGSGTRLTVV.

This clonotype was seen a few times. The CDR3 loop is CASSLFGTGELFF. For the CDR3, the DNA is TGTGCCAGCAGTTTATTTGGCACCGGGGAGCTGTTTTTT. This chain links TRBV28 with TRBJ2-2; D unclear. This CDR3 spans 13 amino acids. V shed 1 base and J shed 4 bases, with 4 bases lying between them. CDR1 is MDHEN and CDR2 is SYDVKM in the germline V gene.

This clonotype showed up just a few times. The chain joins TRBV6-1 to TRBJ2-1, with 11 bases identical to TRBD2. Germline V gene sequence: CDR1 MNHNS, CDR2 SASEGT. The CDR3 has 15 residues. After removal of 7 bases from V and 9 bases from J, the junction contained 11 bases not matched to a gene. CDR3 amino acids: CASTATSGTAGEQFF. For the CDR3, the DNA is TGTGCCAGCACCGCGACTAGCGGGACAGCGGGTGAGCAGTTCTTC.

This chain connects TRBV12-3 or TRBV12-4 to TRBJ2-3; D remains unclear. Trimming removed 9 bases at V and 0 bases at J, with 10 bases between. This CDR3 region has 13 residues. The CDR3 reads CASRFSSTDTQYF. The CDR3 nucleotides are TGTGCCAGTAGATTCTCAAGCACAGATACGCAGTATTTT.

V gene TRBV28 combines with J gene TRBJ2-7; D possibly corresponds to TRBD1 (5 bases). CDR3 length equals 15 residues. Trimming pared 2 bases from V and 6 bases from J, leaving 17 bases between. Looked up from germline, CDR1 is MDHEN and CDR2 is SYDVKM. This chain's CDR3 is CASSLSQGVLTEQYF. The DNA for the CDR3 is TGTGCCAGCAGTTTAAGCCAGGGTGTGCTCACCGAGCAGTACTTC.

This clonotype has ten or more counts. This sequence joins TRBV5-1 and TRBJ2-1; no definite D call. Between the trimmed V and J ends, which lost 5 bases and 0 bases, there was a span of 21 bases. CDR3 length: 18 residues. CDR1 and CDR2 (germline): SGHRS, YFSETQ. The CDR3 loop is CASRFELNTISSYNEQFF. In DNA, the CDR3 is TGCGCCAGCAGGTTCGAACTCAACACGATTAGCTCCTACAATGAGCAGTTCTTC.

V usage is TRBV6-1 and J usage is TRBJ1-6; perhaps TRBD1 as D (5 bases). Trimming shortened V by 8 bases and J by 8 bases, and 13 bases separated the two germline ends. Germline assignment: CDR1 MNHNS and CDR2 SASEGT. The CDR3 spans 13 residues. The CDR3 reads CASRVEGDSPLHF. The CDR3 DNA reads TGTGCCAGCCGCGTTGAAGGGGATTCACCCCTCCACTTT.

This clonotype came up many times. This rearrangement joins TRBV12-3 or TRBV12-4 to TRBJ2-3, with D perhaps matching TRBD1 (6 bases). This CDR3 has 14 amino acids. V was clipped by 6 bases and J by 4 bases, with 14 bases between them. The CDR3 here is CASRPGQTSDTQYF. CDR3 sequence (DNA): TGTGCCAGCAGACCTGGACAGACCTCAGATACGCAGTATTTT.